The 19 T cell receptor beta chains listed next were all sequenced from one sample in a study of technical replicates of blood from a handful of donors. Libraries were prepared by immunoSEQ multiplex PCR; TCRdb keeps only in-frame clonotypes and omits some of them. The sample comprises about 99,000 clones, 95% of which are singletons, and over 0.2% rests with the top ten. Input material: T cells isolated from PBMCs. Every receptor here comes from a human donor in good health.

The V call is TRBV5-1, the J call TRBJ2-7; D is perhaps TRBD2 (6 bases). V lost 5 bases to trimming and J lost 2 bases, with 14 bases between them. This CDR3 contains 14 residues. Germline CDR1 is SGHRS and CDR2 is YFSETQ. This CDR3 is CASRSAGQTYEQYF. For the CDR3, the DNA is TGCGCCAGCAGGTCAGCGGGCCAAACCTACGAGCAGTACTTC.

The chain combines TRBV28 with TRBJ1-5; D is perhaps TRBD1 (5 bases). The CDR3 covers 17 residues. Trimming took 8 bases from V and 0 from J, leaving 20 bases between them. The germline gives CDR1 MDHEN, CDR2 SYDVKM. The CDR3 loop reads CASPFGRDQGSNQPQHF. The CDR3 DNA follows: TGTGCCAGCCCCTTTGGGCGGGACCAGGGTAGCAATCAGCCCCAGCATTTT. The full variable domain, with the rest looked up from reference TRBV28 and TRBJ1-5, is DVKVTQSSRYLVKRTGEKVFLECVQDMDHENMFWYRQDPGLGLRLIYFSYDVKMKEKGDIPEGYSVSREKKERFSLILESASTNQTSMYLCASPFGRDQGSNQPQHFGDGTRLSIL.

The V call is TRBV5-4, the J call TRBJ2-7; 7 bases fit TRBD1. This CDR3 is 18 amino acids long. The junction had 18 bases not matched to a gene; V was cut back by 3 bases and J by 3 bases. CDR1 and CDR2 (germline): SGHNT, YYREEE (reference sequence). CDR3 DNA sequence: TGTGCCAGCAGCTCGGGCTCTTCTCAGAGGGGGCTGAGCTACGAGCAGTACTTC. It encodes CASSSGSSQRGLSYEQYF.

Remarks on this clone: One end of the junction is discordant with germline, which a read error may explain. This chain connects TRBV30 to TRBJ2-7, with TRBD2 matching over 7 bases. The CDR3 is 12 residues long. Germline V CDR1 and CDR2: GTSNPN, SVGIG (reference sequence). For the CDR3, the DNA is TGTGCCTGGAGTGTAGCGGGGTACGAGCAGTGCTTC. Translating gives CAWSVAGYEQCF.

The chain has TRBV19 and TRBJ2-1; 9 nucleotides line up with TRBD2. The CDR3 loop spans 16 amino acids. Germline assignment: CDR1 LNHDA and CDR2 SQIVND (reference sequence). Losses at the gene ends were 8 bases for V and 9 bases for J; bases not matched to a gene: 17. The CDR3 here is CASEGGGAAKITEQFF. The CDR3 DNA reads as TGTGCCAGTGAAGGCGGGGGGGCCGCGAAGATAACTGAGCAGTTCTTC.

The CDR3 spells CASSWGTGEYTDTQYF. CDR3 bases: TGCGCCAGCAGCTGGGGGACAGGAGAATACACAGATACGCAGTATTTT. The chain carries TRBV5-1 and TRBJ2-3; TRBD1 matches 8 bases. CDR1 is SGHRS, CDR2 YFSETQ, per germline. V dropped 3 bases and J dropped 2; count of bases not matched to a gene: 8. The CDR3 runs 16 residues. The full variable domain, with the rest looked up from reference TRBV5-1 and TRBJ2-3, is KAGVTQTPRYLIKTRGQQVTLSCSPISGHRSVSWYQQTPGQGLQFLFEYFSETQRNKGNFPGRFSGRQFSNSRSEMNVSTLELGDSALYLCASSWGTGEYTDTQYFGPGTRLTVL.

V gene TRBV2 combines with J gene TRBJ2-7; D gene unclear. Germline V gene data show CDR1 as SNHLY and CDR2 as FYNNEI. The CDR3 consists of 14 residues. Trimming took 2 bases from V and 3 from J, leaving 11 bases between them. The CDR3 DNA follows: TGTGCCAGCAGTGAAATGACGGAGCTCTACGAGCAGTACTTC. Translated: CASSEMTELYEQYF.

The chain's CDR3 is CASAIRTQSRNEQFF. In DNA form, the CDR3 reads TGTGCCAGTGCCATCCGGACACAAAGCAGGAATGAGCAGTTCTTC. The chain joins TRBV19 to TRBJ2-1; D might be TRBD1 (5 bases). Deletions cut 8 bases from V and 7 bases from J, with 21 bases between. Germline CDR1 is LNHDA and CDR2 is SQIVND (reference sequence). This CDR3 has 15 residues.

V and J are TRBV7-8 and TRBJ2-4; 7 nucleotides align to TRBD1. Germline V lookup: CDR1 SGHVS, CDR2 FQNEAQ. The CDR3 runs 15 residues. The junction had 2 bases not matched to a gene; V was cut back by 3 bases and J by 0 bases. The CDR3 loop reads CASSLTGLAKNIQYF. The CDR3 DNA reads as TGTGCCAGCAGCTTGACAGGGCTAGCCAAAAACATTCAGTACTTC.

The chain recombines TRBV5-6 with TRBJ2-1; TRBD2 matches 9 bases. The germline gives CDR1 SGHDT, CDR2 YYEEEE. The CDR3 extends over 16 amino acids. V was clipped by 5 bases and J by 3 bases; unmatched bases: 9. The DNA of the CDR3 is TGTGCCAGCAGTCCTTATAGCGGGGGCTACTACAATGAGCAGTTCTTC. It yields the protein CASSPYSGGYYNEQFF.

The chain uses TRBV11-2 and TRBJ2-1; no reliable D call. V was pared by 5 bases and J by 14 bases, with 16 bases between. There are 12 residues in the CDR3. Germline V gives CDR1 SGHAT, CDR2 FQNNGV. The CDR3 protein is CASSPVGARKFF. Here the CDR3 DNA reads TGTGCCAGCAGCCCGGTCGGTGCTAGGAAGTTCTTC.

The CDR3 DNA reads as TGTGCCAGCAGCGTAGGGGGCGGGACTAGCGGCACAGATACGCAGTATTTT. This translates into CASSVGGGTSGTDTQYF. The V call is TRBV9, the J call TRBJ2-3, with TRBD2 matching over 10 bases. This CDR3 has 17 residues. The V gene end was trimmed by 0 bases and the J gene end by 1 base; junction bases not matched to a gene: 5. The V gene's germline CDR1 is SGDLS and CDR2 YYNGEE.

This chain uses TRBV4-2 with TRBJ2-4; 7 bases match TRBD2. The CDR3 sequence is 16 residues long. J gave up 3 bases and V 2 bases, and 7 bases lay outside the gene matches. The V gene's germline CDR1 is LGHNA and CDR2 YNFKEQ. The CDR3 sequence is CASSQPVGGDKNIQYF. The CDR3 DNA follows: TGTGCCAGCAGCCAACCGGTGGGGGGGGACAAAAACATTCAGTACTTC.

V is TRBV7-6 and J is TRBJ2-1; 7 nucleotides match TRBD2. This CDR3 comprises 15 residues. The J segment lost 2 bases and the V segment lost 1 base, leaving 2 bases of the junction unmatched. Germline V lookup: CDR1 SGHVS, CDR2 FNYEAQ. CDR3 sequence: CASSLGLAPYNEQFF. Here the CDR3 DNA reads TGTGCCAGCAGCTTAGGACTAGCCCCCTACAATGAGCAGTTCTTC. Looking up the rest from reference TRBV7-6 and TRBJ2-1 gives the full variable domain: GAGVSQSPRYKVTKRGQDVALRCDPISGHVSLYWYRQALGQGPEFLTYFNYEAQQDKSGLPNDRFSAERPEGSISTLTIQRTEQRDSAMYRCASSLGLAPYNEQFFGPGTRLTVL.

This chain links TRBV11-3 with TRBJ2-7; D ambiguous. The CDR3 covers 15 residues. Trimming cost V 7 bases and J 4 bases, with 20 bases left between them. Looked up from germline, CDR1 is SGHNT and CDR2 is YENEEA. The CDR3, as DNA: TGTGCCAGCACCCCTCACCCCCGGGTTCCATACGAGCAGTACTTC. This translates into CASTPHPRVPYEQYF.

The rearrangement links TRBV27 to TRBJ2-1; possible D gene TRBD2, 5 bases. Trimming removed 2 bases at V and 3 bases at J, with 11 bases between. The CDR3 covers 15 residues. The V gene's germline CDR1 is MNHEY and CDR2 SMNVEV (reference sequence). Here the CDR3 DNA reads TGTGCCAGCAGTTTAGCGGGCCCCATCTACAATGAGCAGTTCTTC. Translation: CASSLAGPIYNEQFF.

The chain joins TRBV2 to TRBJ1-1; no clear D. The CDR3 consists of 14 residues. CDR1 is SNHLY, CDR2 FYNNEI, per germline. The V gene lost 4 bases and the J gene lost 1 base, with 10 bases spanning the gap. The CDR3 sequence: CASSVAVPNTEAFF. CDR3 bases: TGTGCCAGCAGTGTGGCCGTTCCGAACACTGAAGCTTTCTTT. The complete variable domain, with remaining parts taken from reference TRBV2 and TRBJ1-1, reads EPEVTQTPSHQVTQMGQEVILRCVPISNHLYFYWYRQILGQKVEFLVSFYNNEISEKSEIFDDQFSVERPDGSNFTLKIRSTKLEDSAMYFCASSVAVPNTEAFFGQGTRLTVV.

The DNA of the CDR3 is TGTGCCAGCAGTGCCGGGACTAGCGGAGGGAATGAGCAGTTCTTC. This translates into CASSAGTSGGNEQFF. V usage is TRBV27 and J usage is TRBJ2-1, with 11 bases aligning to TRBD2. The CDR3 consists of 15 residues. Germline CDR1 MNHEY, CDR2 SMNVEV (reference sequence). Trimming removed 5 bases from V and 7 bases from J; junction bases left unmatched: 7.

The rearrangement joins TRBV5-4 to TRBJ2-1; 7 nucleotides agree with TRBD1. The CDR3 sequence is 15 residues long. The ends lost 10 bases at V and 7 bases at J; junction bases unmatched: 17. Germline V CDR1 and CDR2: SGHNT, YYREEE (reference sequence). The CDR3 spells CAGTKISARGNEQFF. CDR3 nucleotides: TGTGCCGGAACTAAGATCTCGGCCAGGGGGAATGAGCAGTTCTTC.